This TCR beta chain was identified in a study of T cell repertoires in ileal Crohn's disease. In germline, CDR1 is SGHAT, CDR2 FQNNGV. V lost 3 bases and J 4 bases, leaving 12 bases between the germline ends. The CDR3 runs to 15 residues. The method was immunoSEQ multiplex PCR; TCRdb's version includes in-frame clones alone and lacks a portion of them. The sample has 13,000 or so clones, approximately 78% seen once. Study-level findings and limits: Postoperative endoscopy occurred within one year, median 6.9 months.

On this clone itself: Its antigen is currently unknown.

Noted time point: neoterminal ileum biopsy at postoperative endoscopy, about 6 months after surgery. Patients were adults with ileal or ileocolonic Crohn's disease needing resection. This clonotype was sampled from an adult with Crohn's disease. The specimen was ileal tissue. This rearrangement joins TRBV11-2 to TRBJ1-4, with D perhaps matching TRBD1 (5 bases). CDR3 sequence: CASSFDLGGNEKLFF. In DNA, the CDR3 is TGTGCCAGCAGCTTTGATCTGGGGGGTAATGAAAAACTGTTTTTT.